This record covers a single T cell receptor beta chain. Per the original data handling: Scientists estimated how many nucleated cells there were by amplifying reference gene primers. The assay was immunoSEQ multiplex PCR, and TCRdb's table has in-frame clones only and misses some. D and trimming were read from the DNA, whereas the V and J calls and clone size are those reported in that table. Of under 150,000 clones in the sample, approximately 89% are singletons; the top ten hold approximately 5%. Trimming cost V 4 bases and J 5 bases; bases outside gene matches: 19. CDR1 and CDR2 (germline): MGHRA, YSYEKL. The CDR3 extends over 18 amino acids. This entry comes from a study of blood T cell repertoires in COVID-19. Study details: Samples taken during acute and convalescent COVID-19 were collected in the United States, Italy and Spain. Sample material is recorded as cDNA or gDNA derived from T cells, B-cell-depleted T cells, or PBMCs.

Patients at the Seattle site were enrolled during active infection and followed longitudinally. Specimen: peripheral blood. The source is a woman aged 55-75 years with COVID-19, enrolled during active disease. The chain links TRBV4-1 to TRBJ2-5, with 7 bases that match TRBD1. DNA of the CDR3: TGCGCCAGCAGCCCACTAGAGGGGGACAGTTCAACTCAGGAGACCCAGTACTTC. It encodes CASSPLEGDSSTQETQYF.